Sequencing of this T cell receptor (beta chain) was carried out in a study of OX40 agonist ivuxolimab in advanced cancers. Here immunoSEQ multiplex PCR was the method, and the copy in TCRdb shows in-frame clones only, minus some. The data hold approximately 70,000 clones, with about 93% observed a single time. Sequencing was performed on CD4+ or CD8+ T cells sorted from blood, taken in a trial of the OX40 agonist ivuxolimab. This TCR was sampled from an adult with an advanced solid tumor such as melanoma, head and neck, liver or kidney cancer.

This CDR3 reads CASSYSTGNGYTF. CDR3 sequence (DNA): TGTGCCAGCAGTTACTCGACAGGGAATGGCTACACCTTC. V usage is TRBV6-5 and J usage is TRBJ1-2, with TRBD1 matching 7 bases. The CDR3 has 13 amino acids. Germline V gives CDR1 MNHEY, CDR2 SVGAGI. J was trimmed by 6 bases and V by 0 bases; bases with no gene match: 1.